This is a list of T cell receptor beta chains from one sample in a study of cytomegalovirus exposure and HLA in healthy donors. Profiled with immunoSEQ multiplex PCR; TCRdb holds only in-frame clones, not every one. The sample shows over 100,000 clones, 77% of them seen only once. The sample was PBMCs. Source of these receptors: a middle-aged man in good health and CMV-seropositive. The CDR3 runs from the conserved cysteine through the conserved F or W. The D gene is left open where the match is weak. Some rows have no size entry. The others give once, few or many, or a class for an expanded clone.

V gene	J gene	clone size	D gene	CDR3 length	CDR3 protein	CDR3 DNA
TRBV6-5	TRBJ2-2	.	.	16	CASSYGQGIDTGELFF	TGTGCCAGCAGTTACGGGCAGGGGATCGACACCGGGGAGCTGTTTTTT
TRBV7-6	TRBJ1-5	.	.	14	CASSLGYSNQPQHF	TGTGCCAGCAGCTTAGGTTATAGCAATCAGCCCCAGCATTTT
TRBV7-2	TRBJ2-1	.	.	12	CASSNTGYEQFF	TGTGCCAGCAGCAACACAGGGTATGAGCAGTTCTTC
TRBV11-2	TRBJ1-4	.	TRBD1	14	CASSWGTEQQKLFF	TGTGCCAGCAGCTGGGGGACAGAACAGCAAAAACTGTTTTTT
TRBV30	TRBJ1-2	.	.	15	CAWSVGGRGVYGYTF	TGTGCCTGGAGTGTTGGGGGCAGAGGGGTCTATGGCTACACCTTC
TRBV27	TRBJ1-6	.	.	16	CASSGPRRGMNSPLHF	TGTGCCAGCAGCGGGCCGCGTCGGGGTATGAATTCACCCCTCCACTTT
TRBV7-9	TRBJ1-1	.	.	18	CASSPINGGGGQIAEAFF	TGTGCCAGCAGCCCGATTAATGGGGGCGGCGGGCAAATCGCTGAAGCTTTCTTT
TRBV6-6	TRBJ1-6	few	.	16	CASMLLSGQHNSPLHF	TGTGCCAGCATGTTACTATCTGGACAGCATAATTCACCCCTCCACTTT
TRBV18	TRBJ2-6	once	.	19	CASSPQASGGGTGANVLTF	TGTGCCAGCTCACCACAAGCGTCAGGAGGAGGGACTGGGGCCAACGTCCTGACTTTC
TRBV7-2	TRBJ2-1	.	TRBD1	15	CASSYRTGTYNEQFF	TGTGCCAGCAGCTACCGGACAGGGACTTACAATGAGCAGTTCTTC
TRBV7-2	TRBJ2-1	few	.	12	CASSSLGVEQFF	TGTGCCAGCAGCTCCCTAGGGGTTGAGCAGTTCTTC
TRBV9	TRBJ2-3	.	.	14	CASSVEVSFNTQYF	TGTGCCAGCAGCGTAGAGGTTAGCTTTAATACGCAGTATTTT
TRBV7-2	TRBJ2-5	.	.	13	CASSLDLTSHQYF	TGTGCCAGCAGCTTAGATCTGACTTCCCACCAGTACTTC
TRBV6-1	TRBJ1-2	.	TRBD1	14	CASSEGQGSYGYTF	TGTGCCAGCAGTGAGGGACAGGGTTCTTATGGCTACACCTTC
TRBV6-1	TRBJ2-7	.	.	12	CASSGTAYEQYF	TGTGCCAGCAGTGGGACAGCCTACGAGCAGTACTTC
TRBV7-2	TRBJ1-2	.	.	17	CASSFLRTALTNYGYTF	TGTGCCAGCAGCTTTTTGCGAACAGCACTCACTAACTATGGCTACACCTTC
TRBV2	TRBJ2-7	.	TRBD1	15	CASSEGGTGPGGQYF	TGTGCCAGCAGTGAAGGGGGGACAGGACCTGGGGGGCAGTACTTC
TRBV27	TRBJ2-5	.	.	17	CASGQLYRGHGRGSQYF	TGTGCCAGCGGGCAACTCTACAGGGGCCACGGCCGGGGGTCCCAGTACTTC
TRBV19	TRBJ1-1	.	TRBD1	16	CARTDRGRVMNTEAFF	TGTGCCAGGACGGACAGGGGGCGCGTTATGAACACTGAAGCTTTCTTT
TRBV6-1	TRBJ2-1	.	TRBD2	16	CASSEWSGGAYNEQFF	TGTGCCAGCAGTGAATGGAGCGGGGGGGCCTACAATGAGCAGTTCTTC
TRBV4-3	TRBJ2-3	once	TRBD2	17	CASSQSLGLAGGNTQYF	TGCGCCAGCAGCCAGAGTTTAGGACTAGCGGGGGGGAATACGCAGTATTTT
TRBV30	TRBJ1-2	.	.	15	CAWSVRSSAPYGYTF	TGTGCCTGGAGTGTACGTAGTAGCGCCCCTTATGGCTACACCTTC
TRBV29-1	TRBJ2-7	few	TRBD1	13	CSVRDRGPSEQYF	TGCAGCGTCCGGGACAGGGGGCCCTCGGAGCAGTACTTC
TRBV4-3	TRBJ2-1	.	.	17	CASSQVPEGPSFNEQFF	TGCGCCAGCAGCCAAGTCCCAGAGGGTCCCTCGTTCAATGAGCAGTTCTTC
TRBV6-5	TRBJ2-3	.	TRBD1	14	CASSWGQLADTQYF	TGTGCCAGCAGTTGGGGACAGTTGGCAGATACGCAGTATTTT
TRBV4-2	TRBJ2-7	.	.	15	CASSQDLEAPYEQYF	TGTGCCAGCAGCCAAGATTTGGAGGCCCCCTACGAGCAGTACTTC
TRBV10-3	TRBJ1-6	.	TRBD1	15	CAISEGTGGNSPLHF	TGTGCCATCAGTGAGGGGACAGGGGGCAATTCACCCCTCCACTTT
TRBV19	TRBJ1-5	.	TRBD1	17	CASSGVQGAYSNQPQHF	TGTGCCAGTAGTGGGGTCCAGGGGGCTTATAGCAATCAGCCCCAGCATTTT
TRBV5-1	TRBJ1-1	.	.	15	CASSLTPRDDTEAFF	TGCGCCAGCAGTCTGACGCCCAGGGATGACACTGAAGCTTTCTTT
TRBV29-1	TRBJ1-6	.	.	13	CSVVQDSNSPLHF	TGCAGCGTAGTGCAGGACAGTAATTCACCCCTCCACTTT
TRBV10-3	TRBJ2-7	.	TRBD1	15	CAISRRGPPSDEQYF	TGTGCCATCAGTAGAAGGGGGCCCCCCAGTGACGAGCAGTACTTC
TRBV7-3	TRBJ1-1	once	TRBD1	15	CASSSTGAVNTEAFF	TGTGCCAGCAGCTCCACAGGGGCTGTGAACACTGAAGCTTTCTTT
TRBV7-8	TRBJ1-5	.	.	14	CASSIGQPNQPQHF	TGTGCCAGCAGCATTGGACAGCCCAATCAGCCCCAGCATTTT
TRBV4-1	TRBJ1-6	.	.	16	CASSQDGGIYNSPLHF	TGCGCCAGCAGCCAAGATGGAGGGATCTATAATTCACCCCTCCACTTT
TRBV19	TRBJ1-5	.	.	13	CASSIDNNQPQHF	TGTGCCAGTAGTATCGACAACAATCAGCCCCAGCATTTT
TRBV28	TRBJ1-5	.	TRBD1	14	CASREDRGNQPQHF	TGTGCCAGCCGGGAGGACAGGGGAAATCAGCCCCAGCATTTT